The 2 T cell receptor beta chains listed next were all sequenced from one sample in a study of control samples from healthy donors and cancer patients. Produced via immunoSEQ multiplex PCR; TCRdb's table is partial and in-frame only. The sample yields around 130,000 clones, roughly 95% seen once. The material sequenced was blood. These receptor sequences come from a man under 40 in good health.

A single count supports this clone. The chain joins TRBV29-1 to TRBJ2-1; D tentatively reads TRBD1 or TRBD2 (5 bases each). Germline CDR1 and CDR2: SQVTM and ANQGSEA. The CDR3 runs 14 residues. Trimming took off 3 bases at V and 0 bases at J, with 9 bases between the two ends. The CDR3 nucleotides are TGCAGCGTTGATCGGGGCTTCTCCTACAATGAGCAGTTCTTC. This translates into CSVDRGFSYNEQFF.

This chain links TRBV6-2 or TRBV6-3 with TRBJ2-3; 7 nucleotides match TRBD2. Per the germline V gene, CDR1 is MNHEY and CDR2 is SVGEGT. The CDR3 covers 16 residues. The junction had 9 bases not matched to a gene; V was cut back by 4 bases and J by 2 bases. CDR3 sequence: CASSSGWRGNTDTQYF. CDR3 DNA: TGTGCCAGCAGTTCGGGGTGGCGGGGGAACACAGATACGCAGTATTTT.